The 13 T cell receptor beta chains below come from one sample, sequenced in a study of PD-L1 blockade in urothelial cancer. The sample's time point: pretreatment peripheral blood. Repertoires were generated with immunoSEQ multiplex PCR, while TCRdb's copy carries only in-frame clones and drops some. The sample has approximately 88,000 clones; 84% are singletons. The source material was PBMCs, sampled around atezolizumab (anti-PD-L1) treatment. The receptors were gathered from a man aged 55 to 69 with urothelial cancer.

The gene calls are TRBV6-5 and TRBJ2-1, with TRBD2 as a possible D gene (5 bases). The CDR3 extends over 14 amino acids. Looked up from germline, CDR1 is MNHEY and CDR2 is SVGAGI. Trimming cost V 3 bases and J 0 bases, with 6 bases left between them. For the CDR3, the DNA is TGTGCCAGCAGTTATCGGGGCTCCTACAATGAGCAGTTCTTC. Translated, it gives CASSYRGSYNEQFF.

V gene TRBV19 combines with J gene TRBJ1-1; unclear D gene. Deletions cut 8 bases from V and 10 bases from J, with 17 bases between. The CDR3 is 12 amino acids. The germline gives CDR1 LNHDA, CDR2 SQIVND (reference sequence). CDR3 loop: CASPWRLRGAFF. The CDR3 DNA sequence: TGTGCCAGTCCCTGGAGGCTCCGAGGAGCTTTCTTT.

The J gene is TRBJ2-4, the V gene TRBV2; D is uncertain. V was shortened by 6 bases and J by 0 bases, with 18 bases between the two germline ends. Germline CDR1 SNHLY, CDR2 FYNNEI. CDR3 length equals 17 residues. The CDR3 region is CASSPSSDLLAKNIQYF. CDR3 nucleotide sequence: TGTGCCAGCAGCCCATCTTCAGATCTGCTAGCCAAAAACATTCAGTACTTC.

The chain couples TRBV19 to TRBJ2-7, with 11 bases matching TRBD1. The J segment lost 6 bases and the V segment lost 5 bases, leaving 9 bases of the junction unmatched. Germline V gene sequence: CDR1 LNHDA, CDR2 SQIVND (reference sequence). This CDR3 has 15 amino acids. DNA of the CDR3: TGTGCCAGTAGTGAATGGGGACAGGGGGTCTTCGAGCAGTACTTC. This codes for CASSEWGQGVFEQYF.

The V gene is TRBV19, the J gene TRBJ2-3; D remains unclear. Germline CDR1 LNHDA, CDR2 SQIVND (reference sequence). This CDR3 has 13 amino acids. Trimming removed 3 bases at V and 5 bases at J, with 9 bases between. CDR3 loop: CASSIELQDTQYF. DNA for the CDR3: TGTGCCAGTAGTATTGAGCTCCAAGATACGCAGTATTTT.

The gene calls are TRBV28 and TRBJ1-3; a weak D match, TRBD1 (5 bases). V was pared by 4 bases and J by 4 bases, with 11 bases between. The CDR3 runs 14 residues. Germline assignment: CDR1 MDHEN and CDR2 SYDVKM. CDR3 in DNA: TGTGCCAGCAGTTGGGGCCAGGACGGAAACACCATATATTTT. Residues: CASSWGQDGNTIYF.

The chain employs TRBV7-8 and TRBJ2-1, with TRBD2 as a possible D gene (7 bases). Germline lookup yields CDR1 SGHVS and CDR2 FQNEAQ. V was cut by 0 bases and J by 6 bases, with 12 bases left in between. There are 15 residues in the CDR3. The CDR3 sequence: CASSLAGGALNEQFF. The CDR3 DNA is TGTGCCAGCAGCTTAGCGGGGGGGGCGCTCAATGAGCAGTTCTTC.

This clone was seen just once. V and J are TRBV30 and TRBJ2-7; the D gene is possibly TRBD1 (6 bases). Germline CDR1 is GTSNPN and CDR2 is SVGIG (reference sequence). The V end lost 0 bases, the J end lost 9 bases, and 18 bases lay between the germline ends. There are 14 residues in the CDR3. The CDR3 here is CAWSVTPDRFWQYF. The CDR3 bases are TGTGCCTGGAGTGTAACCCCTGACAGGTTTTGGCAGTACTTC.

This clone appeared a single time. The chain employs TRBV29-1 and TRBJ1-1; D might be TRBD1 (5 bases). Trimming took 4 bases from V and 3 from J, leaving 18 bases between them. CDR1 and CDR2 from the germline V gene are SQVTM and ANQGSEA. CDR3 length equals 15 residues. The CDR3 region has the DNA TGCAGCGTTGCGTTCGGGTCCAGGGCGGACACTGAAGCTTTCTTT. Protein: CSVAFGSRADTEAFF.

The CDR3: CASSLGTGTATNYGYTF. The CDR3 DNA reads TGTGCCAGCAGCTTAGGGACCGGGACAGCAACTAACTATGGCTACACCTTC. The genes are TRBV7-2 and TRBJ1-2; TRBD1 matches 7 bases. CDR3 length equals 17 residues. V lost 1 base, J lost 0 bases, and 8 bases stayed unmatched. CDR1 and CDR2 (germline): SGHTA, FQGNSA.

This chain links TRBV5-1 with TRBJ2-7, with TRBD1 as a possible D gene (6 bases). Germline assignment: CDR1 SGHRS and CDR2 YFSETQ. V dropped 1 base and J dropped 6 bases, with 11 bases sitting between them. The CDR3 totals 13 residues. The chain's CDR3 is CASSLSVGGEQYF. CDR3 DNA sequence: TGCGCCAGCAGCTTGTCGGTAGGGGGCGAGCAGTACTTC.

As for this clone: Distinct nucleotide sequences in the sample also encode this CDR3. V is TRBV7-2 and J is TRBJ2-1; D is unresolved. The CDR3 is 14 amino acids. The V end lost 1 base, the J end lost 2 bases, and 6 bases lay between the germline ends. Germline CDR1 SGHTA, CDR2 FQGNSA. CDR3: CASSLGAAYNEQFF. The CDR3 DNA reads TGTGCCAGCAGCTTAGGGGCAGCCTACAATGAGCAGTTCTTC.

DNA of the CDR3: TGTGCCAGCACCAAGAGGACAGGGATGAACACTGAAGCTTTCTTT. It encodes CASTKRTGMNTEAFF. The chain couples TRBV6-6 to TRBJ1-1; 8 positions agree with TRBD1. The V and J ends lost 7 bases and 0 bases, in that order; junction bases with no gene match: 7. Germline V lookup: CDR1 MNHNY, CDR2 SVGAGI (reference sequence). The CDR3 has 15 amino acids.